Listed here is a single T cell receptor beta chain. The sample is drawn from a study of blood T cell repertoires in COVID-19. Turning to the study itself: Nucleic acid was either cDNA or gDNA, and it came from T cells, B-cell-depleted T cells, or PBMCs.

Study processing details: By means of reference gene primer amplification, nucleated cell counts were estimated. This table comes from immunoSEQ multiplex PCR, and its TCRdb copy is limited to in-frame clones, with some not included. The V and J calls and clone size were taken over from that table, and D and trimming were inferred from the DNA. The table lists about 240,000 clones, more than 70% of them singletons. Trimming took 2 bases from V and 5 from J; bases not matched to a gene: 4. Germline lookup yields CDR1 KGHDR and CDR2 SFDVKD. The CDR3 spans 15 residues. Sequencing used peripheral blood. This TCR was recovered from a man older than 75 with acute or convalescent COVID-19. V gene TRBV24-1 combines with J gene TRBJ2-5; 10 nucleotides agree with TRBD1. The CDR3 loop is CATSDSDRGRETQYF. CDR3 bases: TGTGCCACCAGTGATTCGGACAGGGGGAGGGAGACCCAGTACTTC.